What follows are 20 T cell receptor beta chains derived from one specimen sequenced in a study of technical replicates of blood from several donors. The table came from immunoSEQ multiplex PCR; TCRdb's copy has only in-frame clones and leaves some out. The sample consists of over 15,000 clones, over 75% of them appearing once. The specimen sequenced was PBMCs. The source is a human donor in good health.

The genes are TRBV2 and TRBJ2-1; 14 nucleotides align to TRBD2. The CDR3 consists of 17 residues. Germline V gene sequence: CDR1 SNHLY, CDR2 FYNNEI. J lost 12 bases, V lost 4 bases, and 14 bases had no gene match. As DNA, the CDR3 is TGTGCCAGCAGTGGCGGTGATGGACTAGCGGGGGGAAGGGGGCAGTTCTTC. This translates into CASSGGDGLAGGRGQFF.

The count of this clone is one. The CDR3 region has the DNA TGTGCCAGCAGCTCCAGGGTTATCTACAATGAGCAGTTCTTC. This sequence encodes CASSSRVIYNEQFF. The rearrangement uses TRBV7-8 and TRBJ2-1; tentative D call: TRBD1 (5 bases). The germline CDR1 and CDR2 sequences are SGHVS and FQNEAQ. The V end lost 4 bases, the J end lost 3 bases, and 10 bases lay between the germline ends. This CDR3 is built from 14 residues.

The rearrangement uses TRBV7-2 and TRBJ2-7, with 13 nucleotides matching TRBD2. V shed 5 bases and J 4 bases; nucleotides not matched to a gene: 5. The CDR3 has 15 amino acids. CDR1 is SGHTA and CDR2 is FQGNSA in the germline V gene. The CDR3 region has the DNA TGTGCCAGCAGCAAACTAGCGGGAGGGTTGTACGAGCAGTACTTC. Protein: CASSKLAGGLYEQYF.

This chain joins TRBV10-3 and TRBJ2-7; 9 bases match TRBD2. The CDR3 contains 13 residues. After removal of 8 bases from V and 1 base from J, the junction contained 3 bases not matched to a gene. Germline CDR1 is ENHRY and CDR2 is SYGVKD. CDR3 nucleotide sequence: TGTGCCATCCTAGCGGGGCTTTCCTACGAGCAGTACTTC. The encoded protein is CAILAGLSYEQYF.

This rearrangement joins TRBV6-6 to TRBJ2-2, with 14 bases identical to TRBD2. Germline CDR1 is MNHNY and CDR2 is SVGAGI (reference sequence). V shed 7 bases and J 4 bases; nucleotides not matched to a gene: 5. The CDR3 sequence is 16 residues long. The CDR3 DNA reads as TGTGCCAGCAAGGGACTAGCGGGAGCCGGCACCGGGGAGCTGTTTTTT. It is translated as CASKGLAGAGTGELFF.

This clone was detected once. V is TRBV19 and J is TRBJ1-5; TRBD1 might be the D (5 bases). V lost 8 bases and J lost 7, with 12 bases in between. CDR3 size: 12 residues. Germline CDR1 LNHDA, CDR2 SQIVND (reference sequence). The CDR3: CASEIRGQPQHF. The CDR3 DNA reads TGTGCCAGTGAGATCCGGGGGCAGCCCCAGCATTTT.

This clone was seen a handful of times. CDR3 sequence reads: CASSEAVSDEQFF. The CDR3, as DNA: TGTGCCAGCAGTGAAGCGGTAAGCGATGAGCAGTTCTTC. This chain uses TRBV6-1 with TRBJ2-1; D gene unclear. CDR3 length: 13 amino acids. Trimming left V 0 bases short and J 8 bases short, with 8 bases between. Per the germline V gene, CDR1 is MNHNS and CDR2 is SASEGT.

The rearrangement uses TRBV5-1 and TRBJ1-1; TRBD1 matches at 9 bases. The germline CDR1 and CDR2 sequences are SGHRS and YFSETQ. This CDR3 has 13 residues. J gave up 7 bases and V 3 bases, and 4 bases lay outside the gene matches. The CDR3 DNA is TGCGCCAGCAGCTACAGGGGGCTCGGTGAAGCTTTCTTT. This translates into CASSYRGLGEAFF.

This sequence joins TRBV2 and TRBJ1-5; D gene ambiguous. CDR1 SNHLY and CDR2 FYNNEI come from the germline V gene. V lost 3 bases and J lost 2, with 8 bases in between. The CDR3 sequence is 14 residues long. CDR3: CASSENSGNQPQHF. The CDR3 DNA follows: TGTGCCAGCAGTGAGAACAGTGGCAATCAGCCCCAGCATTTT.

The chain joins TRBV19 to TRBJ1-4, with 8 bases aligning to TRBD1. After removal of 5 bases from V and 7 bases from J, the junction contained 6 bases not matched to a gene. Germline V gene data show CDR1 as LNHDA and CDR2 as SQIVND (reference sequence). This CDR3 has 14 amino acids. CDR3 sequence: CASSEPGQAEKLFF. DNA of the CDR3: TGTGCCAGTAGTGAACCGGGACAGGCTGAAAAACTGTTTTTT.

V gene TRBV14 combines with J gene TRBJ2-3, with 9 bases identical to TRBD2. CDR1 and CDR2 (germline): SGHDN, FVKESK. J was trimmed by 1 base and V by 3 bases; bases with no gene match: 14. The CDR3 is 19 amino acids. CDR3 DNA: TGTGCCAGCAGCCAGGACTATAGCGGGAGTAAACCAGGCACAGATACGCAGTATTTT. This gives the protein CASSQDYSGSKPGTDTQYF.

The table lists this clone with a few counts. The chain combines TRBV6-5 with TRBJ1-1, with D hard to call. The CDR3 runs 13 residues. Trimming left V 5 bases short and J 1 base short, with 8 bases between. Per the germline V gene, CDR1 is MNHEY and CDR2 is SVGAGI. Written as DNA, the CDR3 is TGTGCCAGCAGTGGCTCGTGGAACACTGAAGCTTTCTTT. It encodes CASSGSWNTEAFF.

The chain links TRBV29-1 to TRBJ2-3; 10 nucleotides agree with TRBD2. Germline V lookup: CDR1 SQVTM, CDR2 ANQGSEA. V trimming: 5 bases; J trimming: 1 base; junction bases outside the gene matches: 3. The length of the CDR3 is 14 residues. CDR3 nucleotide sequence: TGCAGCGTTTCCGGGACTAGCGGCACAGATACGCAGTATTTT. As protein: CSVSGTSGTDTQYF.

The chain has TRBV4-2 and TRBJ2-5, with 12 bases lining up with TRBD1. V lost 1 base, J lost 5 bases, and 5 bases stayed unmatched. The CDR3 totals 16 residues. Germline V CDR1 and CDR2: LGHNA, YNFKEQ. CDR3 sequence reads: CASSQGVGQGAETQYF. CDR3 nucleotides: TGTGCCAGCAGCCAAGGGGTGGGACAGGGGGCGGAGACCCAGTACTTC.

The chain has TRBV5-5 and TRBJ1-3; D remains unclear. The CDR3 loop spans 15 amino acids. V dropped 0 bases and J dropped 0 bases, with 7 bases sitting between them. The germline V gene encodes CDR1 SGHKS and CDR2 YYEKEE (reference sequence). CDR3 region: CASSLEQSSGNTIYF. The CDR3 nucleotides read TGTGCCAGCAGCTTGGAACAGAGCTCTGGAAACACCATATATTTT.

The rearrangement links TRBV6-1 to TRBJ2-1, with 8 bases matching TRBD2. Trimming cost V 4 bases and J 4 bases; bases outside gene matches: 6. This CDR3 comprises 15 residues. From germline, CDR1 is MNHNS and CDR2 SASEGT. The CDR3 DNA reads as TGTGCCAGCAGTGGGGGCGGGGGGCGGTACAATGAGCAGTTCTTC. Amino acids: CASSGGGGRYNEQFF.

This clone was seen a few times. V usage is TRBV10-3 and J usage is TRBJ1-5; D is unresolved. Trimming pared 6 bases from V and 6 bases from J, leaving 12 bases between. CDR3 length equals 13 residues. Germline V gives CDR1 ENHRY, CDR2 SYGVKD. The CDR3 sequence: CAISGPAGQPQHF. CDR3 coding DNA: TGTGCCATCAGCGGGCCGGCGGGTCAGCCCCAGCATTTT.

This chain uses TRBV6-5 with TRBJ1-2, with D tentatively TRBD1 (6 bases). Germline-derived CDR1 and CDR2 are MNHEY and SVGAGI. V was shortened by 7 bases and J by 4 bases, with 16 bases between the two germline ends. The CDR3 extends over 14 amino acids. Written as DNA, the CDR3 is TGTGCCAGCACCTCGTCGGGGGGCGCCTATGGCTACACCTTC. This encodes CASTSSGGAYGYTF.

The genes are TRBV5-6 and TRBJ2-6, with D possibly TRBD2 on 5 matching bases. The germline CDR1 and CDR2 sequences are SGHDT and YYEEEE. This CDR3 spans 17 amino acids. Deletions cut 1 base from V and 0 bases from J, with 11 bases between. Here the CDR3 reads CASSLFAGPSGANVLTF. The CDR3 DNA reads as TGTGCCAGCAGCTTGTTTGCGGGCCCCTCTGGGGCCAACGTCCTGACTTTC.

This clone was seen just once. The chain has TRBV28 and TRBJ2-1; tentatively, D is TRBD1 (7 bases). The CDR3 is 14 residues long. Between the trimmed V and J ends, which lost 10 bases and 5 bases, there was a span of 18 bases. Germline CDR1 reads MDHEN; CDR2 reads SYDVKM. In DNA form, the CDR3 reads TGTGCCACCTCACGACAGGGAGGTAACAATGAGCAGTTCTTC. It yields the protein CATSRQGGNNEQFF.